This T cell receptor beta chain was retrieved from a study of blood T cell repertoires in COVID-19. Turning to the study itself: COVID-19 samples from acute and convalescent phases originated in the United States, Italy and Spain.

This clone came up once. With V trimmed by 8 bases and J by 7 bases, 9 bases remained unmatched. Germline V gives CDR1 LNHDA, CDR2 SQIVND (reference sequence). This CDR3 is built from 14 residues. Original data processing: Amplification from reference gene primers served as the basis for estimated nucleated cell counts. Here immunoSEQ multiplex PCR was the method, and the copy in TCRdb shows in-frame clones only, minus some. V, J and clone size are taken as reported in that table, and D and trimming were inferred from the DNA itself. The sample lists 90,000 to 150,000 clones, approximately 83% occurring once.

The sequenced material came from peripheral blood. V gene TRBV19 combines with J gene TRBJ1-5; 9 positions agree with TRBD1. The sequence was collected from a man aged 80 or over with acute or convalescent COVID-19. CDR3 sequence (DNA): TGTGCCAGTGCTGTACAGGGGGCAGGGCAGCCCCAGCATTTT. It translates to CASAVQGAGQPQHF.